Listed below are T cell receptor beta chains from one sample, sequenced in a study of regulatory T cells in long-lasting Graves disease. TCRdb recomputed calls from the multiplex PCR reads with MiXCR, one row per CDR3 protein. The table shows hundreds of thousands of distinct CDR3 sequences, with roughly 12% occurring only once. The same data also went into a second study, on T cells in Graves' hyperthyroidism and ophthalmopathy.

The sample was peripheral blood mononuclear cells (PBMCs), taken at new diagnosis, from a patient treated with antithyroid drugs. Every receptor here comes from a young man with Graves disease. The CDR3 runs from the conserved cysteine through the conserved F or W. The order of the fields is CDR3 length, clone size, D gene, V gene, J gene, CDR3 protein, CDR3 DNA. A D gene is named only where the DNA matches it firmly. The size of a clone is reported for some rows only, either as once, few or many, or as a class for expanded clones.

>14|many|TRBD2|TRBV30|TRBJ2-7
CAWGGTSGSREQYF
TGTGCCTGGGGTGGGACTAGCGGGAGTCGCGAGCAGTACTTC
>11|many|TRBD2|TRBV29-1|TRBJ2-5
CSSGGSRTQYF
TGCAGCTCGGGGGGGTCGAGAACCCAGTACTTC
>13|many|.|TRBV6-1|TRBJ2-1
CASSTTQHNEQFF
TGTGCCAGCAGTACCACACAGCACAATGAGCAGTTCTTC
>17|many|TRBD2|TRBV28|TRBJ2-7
CASSFPRLAGPIYEQYF
TGTGCCAGCAGTTTCCCCAGACTAGCGGGACCTATCTACGAGCAGTACTTC
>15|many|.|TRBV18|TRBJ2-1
CASSPLLSSYNEQFF
TGTGCCAGCTCACCCCTCCTATCTTCCTACAATGAGCAGTTCTTC
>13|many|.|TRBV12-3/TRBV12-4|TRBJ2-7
CASRGHGADEQYF
TGTGCCAGCAGGGGTCATGGCGCTGACGAGCAGTACTTC
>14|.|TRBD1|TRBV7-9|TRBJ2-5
CASSLLTGVETQYF
TGTGCCAGCAGCTTGTTGACAGGGGTAGAGACCCAGTACTTC
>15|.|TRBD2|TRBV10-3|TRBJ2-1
CAISERLARGYEQFF
TGTGCCATCAGTGAGCGACTAGCCCGAGGGTACGAGCAGTTCTTC
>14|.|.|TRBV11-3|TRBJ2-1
CASSPWDGYNEQFF
TGTGCCAGCAGCCCCTGGGACGGTTACAATGAGCAGTTCTTC
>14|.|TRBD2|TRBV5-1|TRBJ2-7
CASSPGTSGAEQYF
TGCGCCAGCAGCCCCGGGACTAGTGGTGCCGAGCAGTACTTC
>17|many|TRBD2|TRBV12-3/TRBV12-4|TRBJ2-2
CASSLWPSGRVAGELFF
TGTGCCAGCAGTTTATGGCCTAGCGGGAGGGTAGCCGGGGAGCTGTTTTTT
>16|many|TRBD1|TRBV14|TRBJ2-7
CASSPGQGFISYEQYF
TGTGCCAGCAGCCCGGGACAGGGCTTCATATCCTACGAGCAGTACTTC
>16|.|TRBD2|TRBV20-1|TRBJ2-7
CSAAGRAGGSSYEQYF
TGCAGTGCCGCAGGGAGAGCGGGAGGGAGCTCCTACGAGCAGTACTTC
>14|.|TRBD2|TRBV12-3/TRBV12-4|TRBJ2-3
CASTRGGGTDTQYF
TGTGCCAGCACCCGGGGGGGGGGGACAGATACGCAGTATTTT
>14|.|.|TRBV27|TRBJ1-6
CASSQGSVNSPLHF
TGTGCCAGCAGCCAAGGGTCAGTCAATTCACCCCTCCACTTT
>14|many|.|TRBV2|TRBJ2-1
CASLIGGSYNEQFF
TGTGCCAGCCTTATCGGGGGATCATACAATGAGCAGTTCTTC
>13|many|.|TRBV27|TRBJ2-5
CASSSVGKETQYF
TGTGCCAGCAGTTCGGTTGGAAAAGAGACCCAGTACTTC
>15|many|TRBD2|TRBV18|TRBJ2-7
CASSLGTSEVAEQYF
TGTGCCAGCTCACTTGGGACTAGTGAGGTCGCCGAGCAGTACTTC
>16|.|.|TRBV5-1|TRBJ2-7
CASSLHGLSLSYEQYF
TGCGCCAGCAGCTTACACGGACTGTCCCTCTCCTACGAGCAGTACTTC
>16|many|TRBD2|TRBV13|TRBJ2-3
CASSSTSGRLTDTQYF
TGTGCCAGCAGCTCAACTAGCGGGAGGCTCACAGATACGCAGTATTTT